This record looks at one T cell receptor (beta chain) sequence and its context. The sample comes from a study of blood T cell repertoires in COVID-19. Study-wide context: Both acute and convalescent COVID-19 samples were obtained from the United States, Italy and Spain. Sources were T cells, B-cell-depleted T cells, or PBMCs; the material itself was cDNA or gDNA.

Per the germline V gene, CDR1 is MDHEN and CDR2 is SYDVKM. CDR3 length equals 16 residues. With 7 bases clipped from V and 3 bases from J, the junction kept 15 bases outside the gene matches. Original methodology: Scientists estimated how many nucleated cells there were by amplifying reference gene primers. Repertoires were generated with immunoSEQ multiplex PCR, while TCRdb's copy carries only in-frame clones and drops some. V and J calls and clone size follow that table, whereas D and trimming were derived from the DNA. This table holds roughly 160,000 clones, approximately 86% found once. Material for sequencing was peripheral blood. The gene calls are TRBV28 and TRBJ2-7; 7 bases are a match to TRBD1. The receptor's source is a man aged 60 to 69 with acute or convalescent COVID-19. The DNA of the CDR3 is TGTGCCAGCATCCCCCCCCCGGGGACAGACTACTACGAGCAGTACTTC. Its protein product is CASIPPPGTDYYEQYF.